This T cell receptor beta chain was sequenced during a study of T-cell reconstitution after alpha-beta-depleted transplantation in children. The germline V gene encodes CDR1 LGHNA and CDR2 YNFKEQ. This CDR3 comprises 19 residues. The V segment lost 1 base and the J segment 4 bases; nucleotides outside the gene matches: 17. Library preparation (for TCRbeta) was performed with unique molecular identifiers. TCRdb reanalysed the PCR reads using MiXCR and keeps one entry per CDR3 protein. This table has 600,000 to 700,000 distinct CDR3 sequences, roughly 15% appearing once. The source was PBMCs from the stem cell graft donor, collected from the stem cell graft. The TCR was taken from a human donor who donated a stem cell graft to a child with acute myeloid leukemia. The rearrangement joins TRBV4-2 to TRBJ2-5; 8 positions match TRBD2. As DNA, the CDR3 is TGTGCCAGCAGCCAAGGGGCTAGCGGGTTGGTTAGTGAGCTAGAGACCCAGTACTTC. This sequence encodes CASSQGASGLVSELETQYF.